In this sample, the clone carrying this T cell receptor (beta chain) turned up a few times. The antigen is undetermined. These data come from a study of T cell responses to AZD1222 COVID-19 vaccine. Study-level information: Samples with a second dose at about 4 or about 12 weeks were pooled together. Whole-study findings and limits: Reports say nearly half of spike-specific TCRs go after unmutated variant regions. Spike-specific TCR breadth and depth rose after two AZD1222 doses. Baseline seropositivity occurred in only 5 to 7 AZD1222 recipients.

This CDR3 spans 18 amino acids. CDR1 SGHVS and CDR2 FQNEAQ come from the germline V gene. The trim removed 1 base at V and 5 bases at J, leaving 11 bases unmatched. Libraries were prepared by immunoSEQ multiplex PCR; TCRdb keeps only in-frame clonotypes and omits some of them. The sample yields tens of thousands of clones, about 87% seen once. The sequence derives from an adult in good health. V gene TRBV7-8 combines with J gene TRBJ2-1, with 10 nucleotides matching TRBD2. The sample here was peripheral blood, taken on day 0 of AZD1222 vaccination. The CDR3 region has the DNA TGTGCCAGCAGCTTAGGCCAACTAGCGGGAAGGTGGGACAATGAGCAGTTCTTC. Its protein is CASSLGQLAGRWDNEQFF.